The rows below give T cell receptor beta chains drawn from one sample of a study of blood T cells in healthy people across ages. Each CDR3 protein is one row after TCRdb ran MiXCR on the 5' RACE reads. The sample consists of about 600,000 distinct CDR3 sequences, 40% to 50% of them appearing once. Source material: blood. These receptors were obtained from an elderly man in good health. Each CDR3 is given with its conserved first and last residue. Each record gives: J gene, clone size, CDR3 length, V gene, D gene, CDR3 DNA, CDR3 protein. A D gene is named only where the DNA matches it firmly. A row's size may be missing; if present it is once, few, many or a size class.

>TRBJ2-1|NA|15|TRBV12-3/TRBV12-4|NA
TGTGCCAGCACCGCGGCGGCAGGGCTCTACAATGAGCAGTTCTTC
CASTAAAGLYNEQFF
>TRBJ1-1|NA|14|TRBV5-1|NA
TGCGCCAGCAGTTCTCACCGGGGGGCGGCTGAAGCTTTCTTT
CASSSHRGAAEAFF
>TRBJ2-7|few|14|TRBV7-2|NA
TGTGCCAGCAGTCCACATTACGGGGGTTACGAGCAGTACTTC
CASSPHYGGYEQYF
>TRBJ2-7|few|13|TRBV6-2/TRBV6-3|TRBD1
TGTGCCAGCAGTTACCACAGGGGCTACGAGCAGTACTTC
CASSYHRGYEQYF
>TRBJ2-7|NA|13|TRBV2|NA
TGTGCCAGCCAGGGATCGTATCGTGGGGAGCAGTACTTC
CASQGSYRGEQYF
>TRBJ2-7|NA|13|TRBV7-9|NA
TGTGCCAGCAGCTTAGCGCCCCGCTTCGAGCAGTACTTC
CASSLAPRFEQYF
>TRBJ2-7|NA|10|TRBV29-1|NA
TGCAGCGTACGGCACTACGAGCAGTACTTC
CSVRHYEQYF
>TRBJ2-3|NA|15|TRBV7-2|TRBD2
TGTGCCAGCAGTGTGGAGCGGGAGGGCCGAGATACGCAGTATTTT
CASSVEREGRDTQYF
>TRBJ1-3|NA|13|TRBV6-5|TRBD1
TGTGCCAGCAGAGGGACAGGGCTACACACCATATATTTT
CASRGTGLHTIYF
>TRBJ1-2|NA|13|TRBV5-5|TRBD1
TGTGCCAGCATCAAGACAGGGGCCTATGGCTACACCTTC
CASIKTGAYGYTF
>TRBJ1-5|NA|15|TRBV2|TRBD1
TGTGCCAGCAGTCGGACAGGGCGGCACAATCAGCCCCAGCATTTT
CASSRTGRHNQPQHF
>TRBJ2-7|NA|15|TRBV7-8|TRBD1
TGTGCCAGCAGCGGCCGCCCCGGGACAGTCTACGAGCAGTACTTC
CASSGRPGTVYEQYF
>TRBJ2-1|NA|16|TRBV7-9|NA
TGTGCCAGCAGCTTAGCGGAGGGAGTACCCTACAATGAGCAGTTCTTC
CASSLAEGVPYNEQFF
>TRBJ2-1|NA|16|TRBV20-1|TRBD2
TGCAGTGCTAGTCTCCTAGCGGGAGAGGGAAGGAATGAGCAGTTCTTC
CSASLLAGEGRNEQFF
>TRBJ2-5|NA|15|TRBV7-2|TRBD2
TGTGCCAGCAGCGTTGATTGGACTAGCTGGGAGACCCAGTACTTC
CASSVDWTSWETQYF
>TRBJ2-5|NA|13|TRBV12-3/TRBV12-4|NA
TGTGCCAGCAGTTCGGGACCACCTGAGACCCAGTACTTC
CASSSGPPETQYF
>TRBJ2-7|NA|15|TRBV2|TRBD1
TGTGCCAGCAGTGAAAACCCAGGGGGCCCCTACGAGCAGTACTTC
CASSENPGGPYEQYF
>TRBJ1-2|NA|14|TRBV7-9|NA
TGCGCCAGCACCTCAATGACCGCTAGCTATGGCTACACCTTC
CASTSMTASYGYTF
>TRBJ1-1|NA|15|TRBV6-5|NA
TGTGCCAGCAGAAGAGACCGAGGAGGAGGAACCTTAGCTTTCTTT
CASRRDRGGGTLAFF
>TRBJ2-2|NA|14|TRBV3-1|NA
TGTGCCACCGAGCTTAGCAGGAACACCGGGGAGCTGTTTTTT
CATELSRNTGELFF
>TRBJ2-2|NA|16|TRBV7-2|TRBD2
TGTGCCAGCAGCTTATCGGCGGGGGGGCTGACCGGGGAGCTGTTTTTT
CASSLSAGGLTGELFF
>TRBJ1-2|NA|13|TRBV10-3|NA
TGTGCCATCAGTGACCCCAGGGGCTATGGCTGCACCTTC
CAISDPRGYGCTF
>TRBJ1-1|few|14|TRBV7-2|NA
TGTGCCAGCAGCCCGACAGCAACTAACACTGAAGCTTTCTTT
CASSPTATNTEAFF
>TRBJ2-7|NA|13|TRBV7-2|TRBD2
TGTGCCAGCAGCTGGGGGGGAAGAACCGAGCAGTACTTC
CASSWGGRTEQYF
>TRBJ2-7|NA|17|TRBV5-1|NA
TGTGCCAGCAGCTTGGAGACAGCTGGACCCAGACCCTACGAGCAGTACTTC
CASSLETAGPRPYEQYF
>TRBJ2-3|NA|15|TRBV5-1|TRBD2
TGCGCCAGCAGCTTGGAAGGGAGGGGCACAGATACGCAGTATTTT
CASSLEGRGTDTQYF
>TRBJ2-7|once|10|TRBV25-1|TRBD1
TGTGCCAGCAGTGGGGACAGTTGGTACTTC
CASSGDSWYF
>TRBJ1-5|NA|15|TRBV9|TRBD1
TGTGCCAGCAGCGTAGGGACAGGGAATGGTCAGCCCCAGCATTTT
CASSVGTGNGQPQHF
>TRBJ2-4|NA|15|TRBV5-1|NA
TGCGCCAGCAGCTTGGCCCCAGAGACAGGAAACATTCAGTACTTC
CASSLAPETGNIQYF
>TRBJ2-7|NA|15|TRBV15|TRBD1
TGTGCCACCAGCAGAGATCGACAGGGGGACTACGAGCAGTACTTC
CATSRDRQGDYEQYF
>TRBJ2-1|NA|13|TRBV2|NA
TGTGCCAGCAGTGCTTCAGGGCGAAATGAGCAGTTCTTC
CASSASGRNEQFF
>TRBJ2-7|many|15|TRBV6-6|TRBD1
TGTGCCAGCAGCAAAGGACAGGGGGCCTCCTACGAGCAGTACTTC
CASSKGQGASYEQYF
>TRBJ2-1|NA|18|TRBV7-9|TRBD2
TGTGCCAGCAGTAAAATCCCGACTAGCGGGAGTGTCTACAATGAGCAGTTCTTC
CASSKIPTSGSVYNEQFF
>TRBJ2-5|NA|13|TRBV25-1|NA
TGTGCCAGCCGTTCCGGGATTGCCAATGAGCAGTACTTC
CASRSGIANEQYF
>TRBJ2-1|once|14|TRBV20-1|NA
TGCAGTGCCCAGGCAGGGCAAAGCTCCTACGAGCAGTTCTTC
CSAQAGQSSYEQFF
>TRBJ2-7|few|14|TRBV5-1|NA
TGCGCCAGCAGCTTCGAGGCGGGACCCTACGAGCAGTACTTC
CASSFEAGPYEQYF
>TRBJ1-6|NA|13|TRBV30|TRBD1
TGTGCCTGGAGGGGGACAGGGATTTCACCCCTCCACTTT
CAWRGTGISPLHF
>TRBJ2-5|NA|18|TRBV7-3|TRBD2
TGTGCCAGCAGCTTAATACTAGCGGGAGTACCCCTCCCAGAGACCCAGTACTTC
CASSLILAGVPLPETQYF
>TRBJ1-2|few|14|TRBV5-1|TRBD1
TGCGCCAGCAGCCCCACACAGGGGACGGGTGGCTACACCTTC
CASSPTQGTGGYTF
>TRBJ2-1|NA|16|TRBV24-1|TRBD2
TGTGCCACCAGTGATTTTCTGCGGGGGACCCGGGATGAGCAGTTCTTC
CATSDFLRGTRDEQFF
>TRBJ2-3|NA|16|TRBV15|TRBD1
TGTGCCACCAGTGCAAGACAGGGGGCTAGCACAGATACGCAGTATTTT
CATSARQGASTDTQYF
>TRBJ2-7|NA|14|TRBV5-5|NA
TGTGCCAGCAGCTTTGAGGACCGTGCCTACGAGCAGTACTTC
CASSFEDRAYEQYF
>TRBJ2-3|NA|16|TRBV7-9|TRBD1
TGTGCCAGCAGCTTCCGGACAGGTACGGGCGCAGATACGCAGTATTTT
CASSFRTGTGADTQYF
>TRBJ2-3|NA|16|TRBV4-3|TRBD2
TGCGCCAGCAGCCAGGGACTAGCGGGACCAACAGATACGCAGTATTTT
CASSQGLAGPTDTQYF
>TRBJ2-7|NA|14|TRBV7-2|NA
TGTGCCAGCAGCTTAACCTTCTCCTACAATGAGCAGTACTTC
CASSLTFSYNEQYF
>TRBJ2-7|NA|14|TRBV5-1|TRBD1
TGCGCCAGCAGCTTCCCGGGACAGGGTGCCGAGCAGTACTTC
CASSFPGQGAEQYF
>TRBJ2-1|few|15|TRBV7-2|TRBD2
TGTGCCAGCAGCACCGGGACTAGCGGGAGTGGTGAGCAGTTCTTC
CASSTGTSGSGEQFF
>TRBJ2-7|few|15|TRBV7-3|NA
TGTGCCAGCAGCTTAAGTAGCGGACCTTCCTACGAGCAGTACTTC
CASSLSSGPSYEQYF
>TRBJ2-3|few|16|TRBV6-6|NA
TGTGCCAGCAGTTACTCGATGCTAGGTAGCACAGATACGCAGTATTTT
CASSYSMLGSTDTQYF
>TRBJ2-1|few|14|TRBV9|TRBD2
TGTGCCAGCAGCGGGGGACTAGCTCTCAATGAGCAGTTCTTC
CASSGGLALNEQFF
>TRBJ2-3|NA|16|TRBV6-2/TRBV6-3|TRBD2
TGTGCCAGCAGTTACGGCGGGAGGGTCAGCACAGATACGCAGTATTTT
CASSYGGRVSTDTQYF
>TRBJ2-7|many|15|TRBV6-5|TRBD1
TGTGCCAGCAGTTACGTCTTCAGGGGGACCTACGAGCAGTACTTC
CASSYVFRGTYEQYF
>TRBJ2-1|few|14|TRBV20-1|NA
TGCAGTGCCGGACGAACGGGCGGGTTGAATGAGCAGTTCTTC
CSAGRTGGLNEQFF
>TRBJ1-2|NA|13|TRBV12-3/TRBV12-4|NA
TGTGCCAGCAGCTCCGGGGCGGATTATGGCTACACCTTC
CASSSGADYGYTF
>TRBJ2-3|once|16|TRBV20-1|TRBD1
TGCAGTGCTAGAGATCTGAGGGCAGGGGGCCCAGATACGCAGTATTTT
CSARDLRAGGPDTQYF
>TRBJ2-3|NA|13|TRBV27|NA
TGTGCCAGCAGTGCTTATAGCACAGATACGCAGTATTTT
CASSAYSTDTQYF
>TRBJ2-1|many|15|TRBV5-1|NA
TGCGCCAGCAGCCCGACGGGGGCCCCTTCGAATGAGCAGTTCTTC
CASSPTGAPSNEQFF